What follows are 12 T cell receptor beta chains derived from one specimen sequenced in a study of shared clonotypes between healthy human individuals. Sequenced by immunoSEQ multiplex PCR; TCRdb stores in-frame clones only, minus some. This sample has 2 million or so clones, with approximately 95% found just once. Naivety among CD8 cells was defined by CD45RO negativity and positive CCR7 selection, thereby excluding terminally differentiated effector memory CD45RA+ cells. Material: naive CD8+ T cells sorted from blood. These receptor sequences come from a man aged 18 to 29 in good health.

V usage is TRBV2 and J usage is TRBJ2-7, with 7 positions matching TRBD1. This CDR3 has 14 amino acids. CDR1 is SNHLY and CDR2 is FYNNEI in the germline V gene. Trimming cost V 4 bases and J 3 bases; bases outside gene matches: 6. The CDR3: CASSVGTVDYEQYF. The DNA for the CDR3 is TGTGCCAGCAGTGTAGGGACAGTAGACTACGAGCAGTACTTC.

This rearrangement joins TRBV7-9 to TRBJ2-3; TRBD1 is a possible D gene (6 bases). V was clipped by 3 bases and J by 5 bases, with 9 bases between them. The germline gives CDR1 SEHNR, CDR2 FQNEAQ (reference sequence). There are 13 residues in the CDR3. This chain's CDR3 is CASSFTGLDTQYF. The CDR3 nucleotides are TGTGCCAGCAGCTTTACAGGGTTAGATACGCAGTATTTT.

The chain has TRBV10-2 and TRBJ2-2; D unresolved. The CDR3 consists of 14 residues. V lost 10 bases, J lost 2 bases, and 14 bases lay in between. Looked up from germline, CDR1 is WSHSY and CDR2 is SAAADI. The DNA for the CDR3 is TGCGCCACCAAATCACTCCTCAACACCGGGGAGCTGTTTTTT. This gives the protein CATKSLLNTGELFF.

The chain combines TRBV7-9 with TRBJ1-6; TRBD1 matches 7 bases. V trimming: 1 base; J trimming: 8 bases; junction bases outside the gene matches: 11. The germline V gene has CDR1 SEHNR and CDR2 FQNEAQ (reference sequence). There are 17 residues in the CDR3. The CDR3 DNA sequence: TGTGCCAGCAGCTTAGGCCCAGACAGGGAAGAAGATTCACCCCTCCACTTT. It yields the protein CASSLGPDREEDSPLHF. The full variable domain, in which reference TRBV7-9 and TRBJ1-6 provide the parts outside the CDR3, is DTGVSQNPRHKITKRGQNVTFRCDPISEHNRLYWYRQTLGQGPEFLTYFQNEAQLEKSRLLSDRFSAERPKGSFSTLEIQRTEQGDSAMYLCASSLGPDREEDSPLHFGNGTRLTVT.

The chain combines TRBV19 with TRBJ2-7, with 8 bases matching TRBD1. V trimming: 5 bases; J trimming: 3 bases; junction bases outside the gene matches: 6. The CDR3 has 14 amino acids. The germline gives CDR1 LNHDA, CDR2 SQIVND (reference sequence). The CDR3 protein is CASSLGQGSYEQYF. CDR3 nucleotides: TGTGCCAGTAGTCTTGGACAGGGTAGCTACGAGCAGTACTTC.

This CDR3 reads CAWGDINEKLFF. DNA for the CDR3: TGTGCCTGGGGAGACATTAATGAAAAACTGTTTTTT. The chain carries TRBV30 and TRBJ1-4; unclear D gene. The germline gives CDR1 GTSNPN, CDR2 SVGIG (reference sequence). The CDR3 totals 12 residues. The V end was cut by 5 bases, the J end by 4 bases, with 8 bases between.

The V gene is TRBV7-8, the J gene TRBJ2-5; D unresolved. V lost 5 bases, J lost 7 bases, and 17 bases lay in between. CDR3 size: 14 residues. CDR1 and CDR2 from the germline V gene are SGHVS and FQNEAQ. CDR3 residues: CASSLDRVSWTQYF. The CDR3 DNA follows: TGTGCCAGCAGCCTAGACCGGGTCTCCTGGACCCAGTACTTC. Full variable domain (rest looked up from reference TRBV7-8 and TRBJ2-5): GAGVSQSPRYKVAKRGQDVALRCDPISGHVSLFWYQQALGQGPEFLTYFQNEAQLDKSGLPSDRFFAERPEGSVSTLKIQRTQQEDSAVYLCASSLDRVSWTQYFGPGTRLLVL.

The rearrangement uses TRBV5-6 and TRBJ1-1, with D perhaps TRBD1 (5 bases). In germline, CDR1 is SGHDT, CDR2 YYEEEE. Trimming took 5 bases from V and 5 from J, leaving 19 bases between them. The CDR3 has 15 amino acids. For the CDR3, the DNA is TGTGCCAGCAGTCCTACCGGGGCGGCTCCAACTGAAGCTTTCTTT. Encoded protein: CASSPTGAAPTEAFF.

Concerning this clone itself: Distinct nucleotide sequences in the sample also encode this CDR3. The genes are TRBV13 and TRBJ1-1; no clear D. There are 14 residues in the CDR3. The V and J ends lost 6 bases and 0 bases respectively, with 11 bases between them. Germline-derived CDR1 and CDR2 are PRHDT and FYEKMQ (reference sequence). The CDR3: CASSLVGVNTEAFF. DNA of the CDR3: TGTGCCAGCAGTCTCGTGGGAGTGAACACTGAAGCTTTCTTT.

This chain joins TRBV15 and TRBJ2-2, with D maybe TRBD1 (5 bases). Trimming took 0 bases from V and 3 from J, leaving 14 bases between them. Germline V gene lookup returns CDR1 LNHNV and CDR2 YYDKDF (reference sequence). The CDR3 runs to 17 residues. The CDR3: CATSRDGLGADTGELFF. CDR3 bases: TGTGCCACCAGCAGAGATGGGTTAGGGGCCGACACCGGGGAGCTGTTTTTT.

This clone appeared a single time. The rearrangement joins TRBV19 to TRBJ2-1, with unresolved D. CDR1 is LNHDA and CDR2 is SQIVND in the germline V gene (reference sequence). V was clipped by 6 bases and J by 7 bases, with 7 bases between them. The CDR3 length is 11 residues. The CDR3, as DNA: TGTGCCAGTAGACTCTGGAATGAGCAGTTCTTC. Translated: CASRLWNEQFF.

The rearrangement links TRBV2 to TRBJ2-7; 10 positions match TRBD1. The CDR3 totals 15 residues. V was pared by 8 bases and J by 3 bases, with 10 bases of the junction left unmatched. The germline gives CDR1 SNHLY, CDR2 FYNNEI. Here the CDR3 DNA reads TGTGCCAGCTCGAACCCCGGGACAGGGGACTACGAGCAGTACTTC. Its translation is CASSNPGTGDYEQYF.